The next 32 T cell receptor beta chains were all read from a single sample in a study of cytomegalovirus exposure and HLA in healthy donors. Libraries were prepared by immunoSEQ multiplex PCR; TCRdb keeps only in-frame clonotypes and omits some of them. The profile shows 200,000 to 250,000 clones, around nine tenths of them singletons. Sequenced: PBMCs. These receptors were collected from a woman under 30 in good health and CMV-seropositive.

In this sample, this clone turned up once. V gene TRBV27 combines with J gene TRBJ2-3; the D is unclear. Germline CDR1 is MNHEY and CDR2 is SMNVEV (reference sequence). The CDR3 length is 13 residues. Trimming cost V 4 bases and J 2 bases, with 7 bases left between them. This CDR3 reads CASSWAYTDTQYF. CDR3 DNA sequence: TGTGCCAGCAGTTGGGCTTACACAGATACGCAGTATTTT.

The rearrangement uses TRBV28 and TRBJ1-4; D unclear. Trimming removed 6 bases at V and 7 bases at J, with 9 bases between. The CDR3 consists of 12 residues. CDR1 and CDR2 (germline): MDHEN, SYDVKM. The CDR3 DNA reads TGTGCCAGCAGGGGCTATGTTGAAAAACTGTTTTTT. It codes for CASRGYVEKLFF.

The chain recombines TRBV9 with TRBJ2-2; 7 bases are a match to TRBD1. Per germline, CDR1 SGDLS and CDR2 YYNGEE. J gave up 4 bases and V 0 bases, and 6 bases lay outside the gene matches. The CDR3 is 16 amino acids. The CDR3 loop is CASSVGGGLGTGELFF. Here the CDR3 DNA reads TGTGCCAGCAGCGTAGGAGGGGGCCTGGGCACCGGGGAGCTGTTTTTT.

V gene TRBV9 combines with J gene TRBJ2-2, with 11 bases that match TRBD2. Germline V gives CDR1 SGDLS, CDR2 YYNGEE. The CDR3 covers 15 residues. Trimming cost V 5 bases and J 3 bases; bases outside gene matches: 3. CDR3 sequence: CASRALAGDTGELFF. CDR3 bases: TGTGCCAGCAGAGCACTAGCGGGGGACACCGGGGAGCTGTTTTTT. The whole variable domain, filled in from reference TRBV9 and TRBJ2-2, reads DSGVTQTPKHLITATGQRVTLRCSPRSGDLSVYWYQQSLDQGLQFLIQYYNGEERAKGNILERFSAQQFPDLHSELNLSSLELGDSALYFCASRALAGDTGELFFGEGSRLTVL.

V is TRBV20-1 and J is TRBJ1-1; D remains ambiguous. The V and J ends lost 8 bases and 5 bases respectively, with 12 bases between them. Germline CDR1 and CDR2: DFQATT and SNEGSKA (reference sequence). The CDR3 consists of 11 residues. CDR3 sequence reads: CSRSEKTEAFF. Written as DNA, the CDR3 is TGCAGTCGATCCGAGAAGACTGAAGCTTTCTTT.

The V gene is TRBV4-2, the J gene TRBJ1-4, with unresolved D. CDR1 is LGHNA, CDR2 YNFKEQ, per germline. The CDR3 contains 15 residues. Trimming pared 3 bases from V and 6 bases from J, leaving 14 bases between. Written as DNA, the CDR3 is TGTGCCAGCAGCCACCCGGAGGCAGCATATGAAAAACTGTTTTTT. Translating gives CASSHPEAAYEKLFF.

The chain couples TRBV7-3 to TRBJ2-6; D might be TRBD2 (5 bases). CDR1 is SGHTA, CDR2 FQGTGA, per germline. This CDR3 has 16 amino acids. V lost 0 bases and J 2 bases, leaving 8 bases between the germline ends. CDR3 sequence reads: CASSLTYGTGANVLTF. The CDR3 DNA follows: TGTGCCAGCAGCTTAACGTACGGGACTGGGGCCAACGTCCTGACTTTC.

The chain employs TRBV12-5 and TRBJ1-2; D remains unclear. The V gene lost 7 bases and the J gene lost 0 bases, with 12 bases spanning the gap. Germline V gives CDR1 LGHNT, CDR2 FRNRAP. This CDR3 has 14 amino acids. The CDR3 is CASATGGANYGYTF. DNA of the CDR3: TGTGCTAGTGCTACCGGAGGAGCTAACTATGGCTACACCTTC.

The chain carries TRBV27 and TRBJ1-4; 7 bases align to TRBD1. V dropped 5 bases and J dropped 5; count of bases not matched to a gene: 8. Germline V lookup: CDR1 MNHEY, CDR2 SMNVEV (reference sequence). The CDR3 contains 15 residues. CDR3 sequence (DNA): TGTGCCAGCAGTCAAATCCCGGGACAGAATGAAAAACTGTTTTTT. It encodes CASSQIPGQNEKLFF.

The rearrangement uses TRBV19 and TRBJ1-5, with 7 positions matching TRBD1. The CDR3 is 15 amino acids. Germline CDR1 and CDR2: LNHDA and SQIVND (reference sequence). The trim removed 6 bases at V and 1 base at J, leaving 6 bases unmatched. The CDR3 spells CASRADRESNQPQHF. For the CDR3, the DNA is TGTGCCAGTAGGGCCGACAGGGAAAGCAATCAGCCCCAGCATTTT.

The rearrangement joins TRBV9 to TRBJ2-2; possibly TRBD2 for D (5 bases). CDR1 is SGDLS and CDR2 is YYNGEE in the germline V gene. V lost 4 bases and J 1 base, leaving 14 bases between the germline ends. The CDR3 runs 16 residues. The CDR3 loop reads CASSSGSRRNTGELFF. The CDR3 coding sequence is TGTGCCAGCAGCTCGGGGAGCCGTAGGAACACCGGGGAGCTGTTTTTT. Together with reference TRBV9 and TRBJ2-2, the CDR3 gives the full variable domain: DSGVTQTPKHLITATGQRVTLRCSPRSGDLSVYWYQQSLDQGLQFLIQYYNGEERAKGNILERFSAQQFPDLHSELNLSSLELGDSALYFCASSSGSRRNTGELFFGEGSRLTVL.

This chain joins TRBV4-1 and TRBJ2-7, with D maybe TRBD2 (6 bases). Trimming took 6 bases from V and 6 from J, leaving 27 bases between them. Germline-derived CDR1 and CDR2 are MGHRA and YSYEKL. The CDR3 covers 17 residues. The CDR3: CASSYITGTPDRGEQYF. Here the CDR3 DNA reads TGCGCCAGCAGTTACATTACCGGGACTCCAGACCGGGGCGAGCAGTACTTC.

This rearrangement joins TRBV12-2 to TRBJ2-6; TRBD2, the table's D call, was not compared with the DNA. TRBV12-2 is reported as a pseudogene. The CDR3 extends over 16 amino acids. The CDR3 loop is CASRPTAGTGANVLTF. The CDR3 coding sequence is TGTGCAAGTCGCCCCACTGCGGGGACCGGGGCCAACGTCCTGACTTTC.

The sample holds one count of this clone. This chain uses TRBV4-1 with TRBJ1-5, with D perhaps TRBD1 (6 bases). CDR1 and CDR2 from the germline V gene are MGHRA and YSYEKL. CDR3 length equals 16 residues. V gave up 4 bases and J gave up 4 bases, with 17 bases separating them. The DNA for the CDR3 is TGCGCCAGCAGCCCGGGCCGGGACATCCTTAATCAGCCCCAGCATTTT. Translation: CASSPGRDILNQPQHF.

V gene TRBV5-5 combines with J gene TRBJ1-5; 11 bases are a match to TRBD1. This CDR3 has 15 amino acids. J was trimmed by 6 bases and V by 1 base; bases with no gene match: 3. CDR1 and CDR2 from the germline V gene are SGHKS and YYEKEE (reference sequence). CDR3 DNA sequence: TGTGCCAGCAGCTTGTGGGGACAGGGGGGTCAGCCCCAGCATTTT. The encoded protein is CASSLWGQGGQPQHF. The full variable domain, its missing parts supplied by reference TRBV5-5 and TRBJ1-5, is DAGVTQSPTHLIKTRGQQVTLRCSPISGHKSVSWYQQVLGQGPQFIFQYYEKEERGRGNFPDRFSARQFPNYSSELNVNALLLGDSALYLCASSLWGQGGQPQHFGDGTRLSIL.

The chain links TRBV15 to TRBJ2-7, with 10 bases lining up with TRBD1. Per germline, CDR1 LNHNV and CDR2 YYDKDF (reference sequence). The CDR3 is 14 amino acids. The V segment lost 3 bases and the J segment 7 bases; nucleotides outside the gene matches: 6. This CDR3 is CATSRTGGFSEQYF. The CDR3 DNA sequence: TGTGCCACCAGCAGGACAGGGGGCTTTAGTGAGCAGTACTTC.

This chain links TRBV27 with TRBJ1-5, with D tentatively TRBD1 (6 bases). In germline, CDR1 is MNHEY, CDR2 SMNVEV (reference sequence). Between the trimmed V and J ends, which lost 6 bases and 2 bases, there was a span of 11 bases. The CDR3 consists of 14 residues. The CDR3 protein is CASRTGRGNQPQHF. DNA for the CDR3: TGTGCCAGCAGGACAGGTCGGGGCAATCAGCCCCAGCATTTT.

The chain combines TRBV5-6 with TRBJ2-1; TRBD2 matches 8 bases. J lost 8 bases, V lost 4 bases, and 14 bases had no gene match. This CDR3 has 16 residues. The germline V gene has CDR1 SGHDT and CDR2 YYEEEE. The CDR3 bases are TGTGCCAGCAGCCCTCTAAGGGTAGCGGGAATCGATGAGCAGTTCTTC. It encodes CASSPLRVAGIDEQFF.

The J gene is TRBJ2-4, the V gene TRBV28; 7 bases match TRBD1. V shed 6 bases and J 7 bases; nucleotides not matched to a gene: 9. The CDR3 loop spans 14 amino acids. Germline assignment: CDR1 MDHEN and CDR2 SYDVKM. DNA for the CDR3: TGTGCCAGCAGAAATCGACGACAGGGTAACATTCAGTACTTC. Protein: CASRNRRQGNIQYF.

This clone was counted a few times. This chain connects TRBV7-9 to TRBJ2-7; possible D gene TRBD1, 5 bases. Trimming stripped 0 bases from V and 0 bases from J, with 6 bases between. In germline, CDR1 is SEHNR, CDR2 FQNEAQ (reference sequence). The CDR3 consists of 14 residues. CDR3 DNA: TGTGCCAGCAGCTTAGCAGGGGTCTCCTACGAGCAGTACTTC. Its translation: CASSLAGVSYEQYF.

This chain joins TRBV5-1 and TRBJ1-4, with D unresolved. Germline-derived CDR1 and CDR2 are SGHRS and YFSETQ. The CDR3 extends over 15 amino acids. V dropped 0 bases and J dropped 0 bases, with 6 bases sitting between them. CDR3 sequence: CASSLDSATNEKLFF. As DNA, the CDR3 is TGCGCCAGCAGCTTGGACAGTGCAACTAATGAAAAACTGTTTTTT.

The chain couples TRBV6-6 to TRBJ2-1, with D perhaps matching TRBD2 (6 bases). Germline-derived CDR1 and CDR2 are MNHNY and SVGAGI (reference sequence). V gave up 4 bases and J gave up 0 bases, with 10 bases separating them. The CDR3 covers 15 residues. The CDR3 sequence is CASSSGTPSYNEQFF. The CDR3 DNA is TGTGCCAGCAGTTCCGGGACTCCCTCCTACAATGAGCAGTTCTTC.

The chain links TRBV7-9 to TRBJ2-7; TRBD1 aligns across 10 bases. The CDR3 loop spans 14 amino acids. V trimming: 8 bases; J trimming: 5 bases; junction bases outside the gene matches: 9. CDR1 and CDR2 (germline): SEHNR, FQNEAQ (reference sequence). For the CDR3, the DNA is TGTGCCAGCGAAACGGGACAGGGGACCCACGAGCAGTACTTC. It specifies CASETGQGTHEQYF.

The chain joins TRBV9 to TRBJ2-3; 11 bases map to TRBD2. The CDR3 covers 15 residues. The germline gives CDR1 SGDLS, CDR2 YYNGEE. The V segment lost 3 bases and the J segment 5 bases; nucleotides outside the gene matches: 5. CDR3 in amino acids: CASSATSGRVDTQYF. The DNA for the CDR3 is TGTGCCAGCAGCGCAACTAGCGGGAGAGTAGATACGCAGTATTTT.

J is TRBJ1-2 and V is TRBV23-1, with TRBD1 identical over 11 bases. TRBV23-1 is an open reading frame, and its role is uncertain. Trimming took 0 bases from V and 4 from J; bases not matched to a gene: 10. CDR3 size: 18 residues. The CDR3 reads CASSQSSDRGRVSYGYTF. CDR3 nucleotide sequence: TGCGCCAGCAGTCAATCGTCGGACAGGGGGCGCGTAAGCTATGGCTACACCTTC.

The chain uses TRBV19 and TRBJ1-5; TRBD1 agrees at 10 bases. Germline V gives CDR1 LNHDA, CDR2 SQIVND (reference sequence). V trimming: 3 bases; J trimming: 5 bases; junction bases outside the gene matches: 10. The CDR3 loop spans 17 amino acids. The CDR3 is CASSISWTGGFDQPQHF. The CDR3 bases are TGTGCCAGTAGTATCTCCTGGACAGGGGGTTTCGATCAGCCCCAGCATTTT. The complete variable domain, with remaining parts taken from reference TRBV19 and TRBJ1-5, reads DGGITQSPKYLFRKEGQNVTLSCEQNLNHDAMYWYRQDPGQGLRLIYYSQIVNDFQKGDIAEGYSVSREKKESFPLTVTSAQKNPTAFYLCASSISWTGGFDQPQHFGDGTRLSIL.

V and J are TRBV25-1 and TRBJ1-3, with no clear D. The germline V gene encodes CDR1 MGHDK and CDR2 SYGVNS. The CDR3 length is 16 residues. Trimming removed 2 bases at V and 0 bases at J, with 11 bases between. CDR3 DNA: TGTGCCAGCAGTGAACGAAAACAGCTCTCTGGAAACACCATATATTTT. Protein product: CASSERKQLSGNTIYF.

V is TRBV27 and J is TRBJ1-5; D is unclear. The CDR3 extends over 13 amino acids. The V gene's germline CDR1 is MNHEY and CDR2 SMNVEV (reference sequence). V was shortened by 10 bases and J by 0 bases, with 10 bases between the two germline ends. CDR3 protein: CATRDYSNQPQHF. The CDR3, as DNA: TGTGCCACTCGTGACTATAGCAATCAGCCCCAGCATTTT.

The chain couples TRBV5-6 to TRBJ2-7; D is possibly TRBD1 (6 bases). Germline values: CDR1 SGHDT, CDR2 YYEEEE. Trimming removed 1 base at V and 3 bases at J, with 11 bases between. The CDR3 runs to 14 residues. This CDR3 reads CASSLYGTYYEQYF. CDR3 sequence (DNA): TGTGCCAGCAGCTTGTACGGGACATACTACGAGCAGTACTTC.

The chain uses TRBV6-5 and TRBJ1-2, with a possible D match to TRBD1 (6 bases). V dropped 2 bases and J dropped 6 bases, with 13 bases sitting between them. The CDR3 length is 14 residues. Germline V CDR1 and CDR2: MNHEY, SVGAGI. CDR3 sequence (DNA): TGTGCCAGCAGTTACGGGGGGGCGCCTAATGGCTACACCTTC. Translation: CASSYGGAPNGYTF.

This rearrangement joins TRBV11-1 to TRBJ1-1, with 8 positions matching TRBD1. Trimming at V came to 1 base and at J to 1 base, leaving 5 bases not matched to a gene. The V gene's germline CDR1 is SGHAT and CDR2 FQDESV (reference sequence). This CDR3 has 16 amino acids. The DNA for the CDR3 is TGTGCCAGCAGCTTAGTAACTGGGACAGGGAACACTGAAGCTTTCTTT. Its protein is CASSLVTGTGNTEAFF.

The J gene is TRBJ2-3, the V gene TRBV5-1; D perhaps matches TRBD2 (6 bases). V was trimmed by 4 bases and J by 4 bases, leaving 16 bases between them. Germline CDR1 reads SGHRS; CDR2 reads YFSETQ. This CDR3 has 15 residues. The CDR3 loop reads CASSAGKFSADTQYF. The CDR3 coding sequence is TGCGCCAGCAGCGCGGGGAAGTTTAGCGCAGATACGCAGTATTTT.